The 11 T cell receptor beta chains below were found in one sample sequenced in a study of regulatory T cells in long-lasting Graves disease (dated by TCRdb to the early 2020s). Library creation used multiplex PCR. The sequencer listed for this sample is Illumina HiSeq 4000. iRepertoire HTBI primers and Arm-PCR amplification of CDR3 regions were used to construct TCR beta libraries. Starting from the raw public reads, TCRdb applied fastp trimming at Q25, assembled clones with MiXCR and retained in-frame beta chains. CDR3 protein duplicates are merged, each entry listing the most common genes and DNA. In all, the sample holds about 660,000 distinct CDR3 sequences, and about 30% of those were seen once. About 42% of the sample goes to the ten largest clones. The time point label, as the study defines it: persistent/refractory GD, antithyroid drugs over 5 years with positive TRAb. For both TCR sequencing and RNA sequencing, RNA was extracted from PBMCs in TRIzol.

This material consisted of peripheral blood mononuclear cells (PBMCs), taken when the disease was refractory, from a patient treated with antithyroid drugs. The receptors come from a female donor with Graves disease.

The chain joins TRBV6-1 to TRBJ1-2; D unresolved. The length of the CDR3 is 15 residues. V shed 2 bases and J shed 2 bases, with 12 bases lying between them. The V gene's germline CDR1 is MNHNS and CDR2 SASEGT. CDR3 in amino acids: CASSEIGSTNYGYTF. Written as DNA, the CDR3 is TGTGCCAGCAGTGAAATTGGCAGCACCAACTATGGCTACACCTTC.

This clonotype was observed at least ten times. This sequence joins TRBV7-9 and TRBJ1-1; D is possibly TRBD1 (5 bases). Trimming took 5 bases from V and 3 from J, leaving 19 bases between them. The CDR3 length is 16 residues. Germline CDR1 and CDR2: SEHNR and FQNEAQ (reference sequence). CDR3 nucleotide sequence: TGTGCCAGCAGCCCTGACAGCTCCAGCCCGGACACTGAAGCTTTCTTT. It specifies CASSPDSSSPDTEAFF.

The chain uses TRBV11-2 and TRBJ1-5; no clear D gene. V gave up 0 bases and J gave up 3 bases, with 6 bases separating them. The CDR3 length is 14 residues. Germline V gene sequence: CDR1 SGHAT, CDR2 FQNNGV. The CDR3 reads CASSLDLYNQPQHF. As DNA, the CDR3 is TGTGCCAGCAGCTTAGACCTGTACAATCAGCCCCAGCATTTT.

CDR3 nucleotide sequence: TGTGCCAGCAGCCCAACTAGCGGGAGGCCAGATACGCAGTATTTT. This gives the protein CASSPTSGRPDTQYF. The chain employs TRBV11-2 and TRBJ2-3, with 12 bases lining up with TRBD2. The CDR3 loop spans 15 amino acids. In germline, CDR1 is SGHAT, CDR2 FQNNGV. The trim removed 5 bases at V and 4 bases at J, leaving 4 bases unmatched.

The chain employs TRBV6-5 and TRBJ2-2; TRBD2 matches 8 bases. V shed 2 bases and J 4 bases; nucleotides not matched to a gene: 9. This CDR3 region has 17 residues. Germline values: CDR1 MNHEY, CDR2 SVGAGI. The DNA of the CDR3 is TGTGCCAGCAGTTACCCGACTAGCGCAAGGTTCACCGGGGAGCTGTTTTTT. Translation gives CASSYPTSARFTGELFF.

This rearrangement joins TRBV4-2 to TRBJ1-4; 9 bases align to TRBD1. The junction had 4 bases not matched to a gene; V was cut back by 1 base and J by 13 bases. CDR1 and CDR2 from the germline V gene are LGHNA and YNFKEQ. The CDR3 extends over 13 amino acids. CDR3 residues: CASSQVGQGSLFF. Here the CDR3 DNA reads TGTGCCAGCAGCCAAGTGGGACAGGGTTCACTGTTTTTT.

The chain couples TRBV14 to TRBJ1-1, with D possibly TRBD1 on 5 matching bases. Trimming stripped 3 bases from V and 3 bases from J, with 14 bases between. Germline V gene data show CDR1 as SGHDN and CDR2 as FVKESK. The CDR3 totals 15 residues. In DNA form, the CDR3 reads TGTGCCAGCAGCCAGGTCTCTAGGGGATACACTGAAGCTTTCTTT. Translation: CASSQVSRGYTEAFF.

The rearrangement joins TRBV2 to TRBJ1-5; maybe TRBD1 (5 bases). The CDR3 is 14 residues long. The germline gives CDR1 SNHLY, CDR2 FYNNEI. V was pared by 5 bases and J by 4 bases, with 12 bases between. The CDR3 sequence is CASSRGLPNQPQHF. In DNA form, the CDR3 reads TGTGCCAGCAGTCGGGGACTTCCGAATCAGCCCCAGCATTTT.

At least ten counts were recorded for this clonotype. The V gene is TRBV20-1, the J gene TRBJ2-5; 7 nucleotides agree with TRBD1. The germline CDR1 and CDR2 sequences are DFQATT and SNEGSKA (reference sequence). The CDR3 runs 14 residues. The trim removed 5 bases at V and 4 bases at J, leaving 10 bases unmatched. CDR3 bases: TGCAGTGCTCACCACAGGGGTAGGGGAGAGACCCAGTACTTC. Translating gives CSAHHRGRGETQYF.

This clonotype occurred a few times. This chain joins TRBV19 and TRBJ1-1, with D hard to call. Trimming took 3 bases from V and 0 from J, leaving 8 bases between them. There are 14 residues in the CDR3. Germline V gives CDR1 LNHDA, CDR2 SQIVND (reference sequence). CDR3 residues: CASSIVSMNTEAFF. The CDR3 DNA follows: TGTGCCAGTAGTATCGTCTCCATGAACACTGAAGCTTTCTTT.

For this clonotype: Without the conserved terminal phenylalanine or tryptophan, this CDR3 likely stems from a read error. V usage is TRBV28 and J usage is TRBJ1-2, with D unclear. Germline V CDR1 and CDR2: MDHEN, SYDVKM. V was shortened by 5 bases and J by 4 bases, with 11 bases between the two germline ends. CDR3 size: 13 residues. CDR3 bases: TGTGCCAGCAGTCTATCGCCCAGCTATGGCTACACCCTC. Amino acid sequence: CASSLSPSYGYTL.